The 17 T cell receptor beta chains reported below all come from one sample, sequenced in a study of PD-1 blockade in classical Hodgkin lymphoma. Time point: cycle 4 day 1 (C4D1), after 5 to 7 weeks of nivolumab. Relapse was seen in all patients after autologous stem cell transplantation, and brentuximab vedotin exposure was variable. Assay used: immunoSEQ multiplex PCR; TCRdb lists only in-frame clones, some missing. The table shows 28,000 or so clones, with over 60% occurring only once. The sample was peripheral blood mononuclear cells (PBMCs), taken before the fourth cycle of nivolumab. The receptors here all came from a human donor with classical Hodgkin lymphoma.

This clone was found a few times. The chain combines TRBV29-1 with TRBJ1-1; D gene ambiguous. The CDR3 loop spans 12 amino acids. V lost 3 bases to trimming and J lost 4 bases, with 9 bases between them. CDR1 is SQVTM, CDR2 ANQGSEA, per germline. CDR3 nucleotides: TGCAGCGTTGATTGGCTGGGCACTGAAGCTTTCTTT. As protein: CSVDWLGTEAFF.

This clone has just a few counts. The V gene is TRBV19, the J gene TRBJ1-4; TRBD1 might be the D (5 bases). Trimming shortened V by 5 bases and J by 3 bases, and 13 bases separated the two germline ends. Germline values: CDR1 LNHDA, CDR2 SQIVND (reference sequence). The CDR3 loop spans 15 amino acids. This CDR3 is CASSHRFTANEKLFF. DNA for the CDR3: TGTGCCAGTAGTCACAGGTTTACGGCTAATGAAAAACTGTTTTTT. The full variable domain, its missing parts supplied by reference TRBV19 and TRBJ1-4, is DGGITQSPKYLFRKEGQNVTLSCEQNLNHDAMYWYRQDPGQGLRLIYYSQIVNDFQKGDIAEGYSVSREKKESFPLTVTSAQKNPTAFYLCASSHRFTANEKLFFGSGTQLSVL.

The chain combines TRBV5-5 with TRBJ2-7; D could derive from TRBD1 or TRBD2 (6 bases each). CDR1 is SGHKS and CDR2 is YYEKEE in the germline V gene (reference sequence). The CDR3 contains 17 residues. The V and J ends lost 9 bases and 1 base respectively, with 26 bases between them. CDR3 region: CATARTGASRGSYEQYF. The CDR3 nucleotides are TGTGCCACCGCCCGCACGGGGGCCTCCCGAGGGTCCTACGAGCAGTACTTC. The complete variable domain, with remaining parts taken from reference TRBV5-5 and TRBJ2-7, reads DAGVTQSPTHLIKTRGQQVTLRCSPISGHKSVSWYQQVLGQGPQFIFQYYEKEERGRGNFPDRFSARQFPNYSSELNVNALLLGDSALYLCATARTGASRGSYEQYFGPGTRLTVT.

The V gene is TRBV7-8, the J gene TRBJ2-5; 8 nucleotides match TRBD2. J gave up 0 bases and V 5 bases, and 11 bases lay outside the gene matches. Germline V gene data show CDR1 as SGHVS and CDR2 as FQNEAQ. The CDR3 covers 17 residues. DNA for the CDR3: TGTGCCAGCAGCCCCGAGCGGTTCGGGGGGGACCAAGAGACCCAGTACTTC. It yields the protein CASSPERFGGDQETQYF.

Worth noting for this clone: One junction end disagrees with the germline gene, perhaps due to a read error. V usage is TRBV7-3 and J usage is TRBJ2-3, with TRBD1 identical over 10 bases. CDR3 size: 15 residues. CDR1 is SGHTA and CDR2 is FQGTGA in the germline V gene. The CDR3 is CASSLGGQGTDTQYF. The CDR3 bases are TGCGCCAGCAGCCTCGGGGGACAGGGGACAGATACGCAGTATTTT.

This clone is a singleton in its sample. The chain is built from TRBV5-1 and TRBJ2-5; TRBD2 matches 8 bases. The CDR3 consists of 21 residues. Germline V gene lookup returns CDR1 SGHRS and CDR2 YFSETQ. V was pared by 2 bases and J by 4 bases, with 25 bases of the junction left unmatched. The chain's CDR3 is CASSFGAGGPLGLYRTETQYF. In nucleotides, the CDR3 is TGCGCCAGCAGCTTCGGTGCGGGGGGCCCGCTTGGCCTATATAGGACAGAGACCCAGTACTTC.

The gene calls are TRBV6-1 and TRBJ1-4; 12 positions match TRBD1. The CDR3 spans 14 residues. Germline V gene sequence: CDR1 MNHNS, CDR2 SASEGT. The V segment lost 6 bases and the J segment 7 bases; nucleotides outside the gene matches: 3. CDR3 protein: CASRRDRGREKLFF. CDR3 DNA: TGTGCCAGCAGACGGGACAGGGGGCGTGAAAAACTGTTTTTT.

This clone was observed a single time. The V and J genes are TRBV19 and TRBJ2-7; D possibly corresponds to TRBD1 (5 bases). Germline CDR1 and CDR2: LNHDA and SQIVND (reference sequence). The V gene lost 4 bases and the J gene lost 2 bases, with 18 bases spanning the gap. This CDR3 has 16 amino acids. The CDR3: CASSTGLSKGAYEQYF. CDR3 nucleotide sequence: TGTGCCAGTAGTACCGGCCTGTCGAAAGGGGCCTACGAGCAGTACTTC. Drawing the rest from reference TRBV19 and TRBJ2-7, the complete variable domain is DGGITQSPKYLFRKEGQNVTLSCEQNLNHDAMYWYRQDPGQGLRLIYYSQIVNDFQKGDIAEGYSVSREKKESFPLTVTSAQKNPTAFYLCASSTGLSKGAYEQYFGPGTRLTVT.

The chain links TRBV5-4 to TRBJ1-2; D ambiguous. The germline gives CDR1 SGHNT, CDR2 YYREEE (reference sequence). The CDR3 has 14 amino acids. V lost 0 bases to trimming and J lost 8 bases, with 14 bases between them. CDR3 DNA sequence: TGTGCCAGCAGCTTGGGTGTCAGCAGTTTAGGCTACACCTTC. It encodes CASSLGVSSLGYTF.

This chain links TRBV18 with TRBJ1-2; tentative D call: TRBD1 (6 bases). The ends were cut back, 2 bases at V and 6 bases at J, with 19 bases in the middle. The CDR3 spans 16 residues. CDR1 and CDR2 from the germline V gene are KGHSH and LQKENI. CDR3: CASSPASRAGVNGYTF. CDR3 DNA sequence: TGTGCCAGCTCACCAGCCTCTAGGGCAGGGGTCAATGGCTACACCTTC.

This chain links TRBV7-9 with TRBJ1-1; 8 positions match TRBD1. CDR1 SEHNR and CDR2 FQNEAQ come from the germline V gene (reference sequence). The CDR3 is 15 amino acids. Germline trimming cut 4 bases from V and 0 bases from J; bases unmatched to any gene: 4. DNA for the CDR3: TGTGCCAGCAGCTCCAGGGACAGGTTGAACACTGAAGCTTTCTTT. This encodes CASSSRDRLNTEAFF.

The rearrangement links TRBV6-5 to TRBJ2-7; D gene uncertain. This CDR3 spans 12 amino acids. The V gene lost 6 bases and the J gene lost 5 bases, with 11 bases spanning the gap. The germline V gene encodes CDR1 MNHEY and CDR2 SVGAGI. CDR3 region: CASSSSLDEQYF. The CDR3 nucleotides are TGTGCCAGCAGCTCCTCCCTCGACGAGCAGTACTTC.

The V and J genes are TRBV18 and TRBJ1-5; D unclear. The V gene lost 3 bases and the J gene lost 4 bases, with 13 bases spanning the gap. In germline, CDR1 is KGHSH, CDR2 LQKENI. The CDR3 length is 15 residues. CDR3 sequence: CASSPGSGSNQPQHF. The CDR3, as DNA: TGTGCCAGCTCACCGGGGTCGGGTTCTAATCAGCCCCAGCATTTT.

V and J are TRBV6-5 and TRBJ1-4, with D maybe TRBD1 (5 bases). The CDR3 runs 15 residues. The ends were cut back, 0 bases at V and 8 bases at J, with 13 bases in the middle. Germline V lookup: CDR1 MNHEY, CDR2 SVGAGI. CDR3 nucleotide sequence: TGTGCCAGCAGTTACTCGTTGCAGGGCGACGAAAAACTGTTTTTT. Amino acids: CASSYSLQGDEKLFF.

The chain recombines TRBV18 with TRBJ2-5; the D is unclear. Trimming stripped 1 base from V and 2 bases from J, with 8 bases between. In germline, CDR1 is KGHSH, CDR2 LQKENI. CDR3 length equals 14 residues. The CDR3 DNA follows: TGTGCCAGCTCACCACGGTCAGCACAAGAGACCCAGTACTTC. As protein: CASSPRSAQETQYF.

V usage is TRBV7-9 and J usage is TRBJ2-1; D remains ambiguous. This CDR3 has 12 amino acids. Germline-derived CDR1 and CDR2 are SEHNR and FQNEAQ (reference sequence). Trimming shortened V by 5 bases and J by 12 bases, and 14 bases separated the two germline ends. CDR3 sequence: CASSIVGGRQFF. The CDR3 DNA is TGTGCCAGCAGCATAGTGGGTGGTCGGCAGTTCTTC.

This clone appeared once. This chain joins TRBV25-1 and TRBJ1-6; D unresolved. The V end lost 3 bases, the J end lost 9 bases, and 18 bases lay between the germline ends. The CDR3 is made up of 16 amino acids. Germline V gene sequence: CDR1 MGHDK, CDR2 SYGVNS. This CDR3 is CASSDNQVQGLSPLHF. The CDR3 DNA is TGTGCCAGCAGTGACAACCAGGTTCAAGGACTTTCACCCCTCCACTTT.